The present entry profiles one TCR beta chain with its context. Its antigen is currently unknown. Gene names and germline refer to mouse. Read data end 1 residue before the CDR3 end; the end is taken from the germline J gene. This CDR3 has 13 amino acids. Trimming removed 1 base from V and 7 bases from J; junction bases left unmatched: 1. In germline, CDR1 is SGHDT, CDR2 FRDEAV. The data are from a study of tissue T cells after allogeneic stem cell transplantation. The study's findings and limits: Sampling depth was limited, and the cohort was small and clinically varied. Anatomically similar tissues had similar TCR repertoires within each patient.

Survey-depth TCRbeta CDR3 sequencing reported V/J genes and productive frequencies. Using immunoSEQ multiplex PCR, the repertoire was profiled, and TCRdb retains in-frame clones only, with some absent. The data contain some 47,000 clones, approximately 70% of them singletons. Sequencing was done on a sample of sorted cells pooled from one or two spleens. The chain links TRBV14 to TRBJ2-2; 7 nucleotides align to TRBD1. This sequence was found in a pool of C57BL/6 mice in good health. CDR3 sequence: CASSFTGDGQLYF. The sequenced CDR3 bases are TGTGCCAGCAGTTTCACAGGGGACGGGCAGCTCTAC.